A single sample gave rise to the 18 T cell receptor beta chains below, sequenced in a study of cytomegalovirus exposure and HLA in healthy donors. Vbeta (60) and Jbeta (13) primers were used in the PCR. Produced via immunoSEQ multiplex PCR; TCRdb's table is partial and in-frame only. The sample includes some 100,000 clones, approximately 81% seen only once; the top ten take roughly 3.5%. What was sequenced was PBMCs. The receptors here all came from a male donor in good health and CMV-seropositive.

V usage is TRBV5-4 and J usage is TRBJ2-3; TRBD2 matches at 14 bases. Germline V gene data show CDR1 as SGHNT and CDR2 as YYREEE (reference sequence). The ends lost 0 bases at V and 10 bases at J; junction bases unmatched: 4. This CDR3 spans 15 amino acids. The chain's CDR3 is CASSLGLAGGPAQYF. Written as DNA, the CDR3 is TGTGCCAGCAGCTTGGGACTAGCGGGGGGGCCAGCGCAGTATTTT.

The CDR3 coding sequence is TGCGCCAGCAGTGATACGACTCTAAACCTATACAATGAGCAGTTCTTC. Its translation is CASSDTTLNLYNEQFF. The J gene is TRBJ2-1, the V gene TRBV10-1, with no clear D. Germline values: CDR1 WNHNN, CDR2 SYGVQD (reference sequence). Trimming left V 3 bases short and J 4 bases short, with 16 bases between. The CDR3 loop spans 16 amino acids.

In DNA form, the CDR3 reads TGTGCCTGGGACAGGGCCGGCAATCAGCCCCAGCATTTT. Amino acids: CAWDRAGNQPQHF. V gene TRBV30 combines with J gene TRBJ1-5; TRBD1 aligns across 7 bases. After removal of 5 bases from V and 2 bases from J, the junction contained 3 bases not matched to a gene. This CDR3 has 13 amino acids. Germline V CDR1 and CDR2: GTSNPN, SVGIG (reference sequence).

The gene calls are TRBV30 and TRBJ2-7; TRBD1 matches 9 bases. Germline trimming cut 2 bases from V and 1 base from J; bases unmatched to any gene: 3. Germline CDR1 GTSNPN, CDR2 SVGIG (reference sequence). The CDR3 covers 14 residues. The CDR3 nucleotides read TGTGCCTGGAGTATCGGGACAGGGTCCTACGAGCAGTACTTC. Amino acid sequence: CAWSIGTGSYEQYF.

CDR3 protein: CASSRDSYGYTF. The CDR3 DNA reads as TGCGCCAGCAGCAGGGACAGCTATGGCTACACCTTC. The chain is built from TRBV5-1 and TRBJ1-2; 7 bases are shared with TRBD1. Germline CDR1 reads SGHRS; CDR2 reads YFSETQ. The V segment lost 4 bases and the J segment 4 bases; nucleotides outside the gene matches: 1. CDR3 size: 12 residues.

This chain joins TRBV5-6 and TRBJ1-2, with D unresolved. This CDR3 has 13 residues. Germline loops: CDR1 SGHDT, CDR2 YYEEEE. V lost 4 bases and J 4 bases, leaving 11 bases between the germline ends. In DNA, the CDR3 is TGTGCCAGCAGCCGGCGGGAGACCTATGGCTACACCTTC. Residues: CASSRRETYGYTF.

This chain joins TRBV12-5 and TRBJ1-3, with a weak D call TRBD1 (6 bases). The CDR3 consists of 16 residues. The V gene's germline CDR1 is LGHNT and CDR2 FRNRAP. Trimming pared 0 bases from V and 2 bases from J, leaving 11 bases between. The CDR3 loop is CASGLVPQGTGNTIYF. For the CDR3, the DNA is TGTGCTAGTGGTTTGGTACCCCAGGGGACTGGAAACACCATATATTTT.

The genes are TRBV10-3 and TRBJ2-7, with D tentatively TRBD1 (5 bases). Germline V lookup: CDR1 ENHRY, CDR2 SYGVKD. The CDR3 runs to 13 residues. Trimming removed 7 bases at V and 5 bases at J, with 15 bases between. CDR3 in DNA: TGTGCCATCAAAGGGCAGGGTGAGGACGAGCAGTACTTC. Translated, it gives CAIKGQGEDEQYF.

This chain connects TRBV7-9 to TRBJ1-1; D unresolved. This CDR3 comprises 13 residues. Trimming pared 4 bases from V and 10 bases from J, leaving 16 bases between. The germline V gene encodes CDR1 SEHNR and CDR2 FQNEAQ (reference sequence). CDR3: CASSSENSGGAFF. The DNA for the CDR3 is TGTGCCAGCAGCTCGGAGAACTCGGGAGGAGCTTTCTTT.

This clone was seen only a few times. The chain has TRBV29-1 and TRBJ1-1; D is possibly TRBD1 (6 bases). CDR3 size: 13 residues. CDR1 and CDR2 from the germline V gene are SQVTM and ANQGSEA. Trimming took 7 bases from V and 4 from J, leaving 16 bases between them. The CDR3 nucleotides are TGCAGCGGTCAGACAGGAGGTAGCACTGAAGCTTTCTTT. Residues: CSGQTGGSTEAFF.

The chain couples TRBV6-1 to TRBJ1-1; maybe TRBD1 (6 bases). Germline values: CDR1 MNHNS, CDR2 SASEGT. The CDR3 has 11 residues. Deletions cut 4 bases from V and 7 bases from J, with 7 bases between. The CDR3 protein is CASSARGEAFF. CDR3 nucleotide sequence: TGTGCCAGCAGTGCCAGGGGTGAAGCTTTCTTT.

This clone is a singleton in its sample. The chain couples TRBV2 to TRBJ1-6; a weak D match, TRBD1 (5 bases). This CDR3 has 14 amino acids. CDR1 and CDR2 (germline): SNHLY, FYNNEI. V lost 2 bases and J lost 10, with 12 bases in between. DNA of the CDR3: TGTGCCAGCAGTGAAACCAGGGTGGGATCACCCCTCCACTTT. Residues: CASSETRVGSPLHF.

The CDR3 spells CASSSRLDTIYF. The DNA for the CDR3 is TGTGCCAGCAGTTCCCGACTTGACACCATATATTTT. The rearrangement links TRBV6-5 to TRBJ1-3; D ambiguous. Deletions cut 4 bases from V and 8 bases from J, with 9 bases between. CDR3 length equals 12 residues. Per the germline V gene, CDR1 is MNHEY and CDR2 is SVGAGI.

The chain carries TRBV2 and TRBJ1-4; D is uncertain. V was pared by 2 bases and J by 0 bases, with 7 bases between. The germline gives CDR1 SNHLY, CDR2 FYNNEI. The CDR3 is 15 residues long. CDR3 residues: CASSESGATNEKLFF. For the CDR3, the DNA is TGTGCCAGCAGTGAAAGCGGGGCAACTAATGAAAAACTGTTTTTT.

This clone was observed a handful of times. The V call is TRBV29-1, the J call TRBJ1-2; D perhaps matches TRBD1 (5 bases). Germline loops: CDR1 SQVTM, CDR2 ANQGSEA. Between the trimmed V and J ends, which lost 1 base and 6 bases, there was a span of 9 bases. This CDR3 spans 12 amino acids. This CDR3 reads CSVEGQGDGYTF. In DNA form, the CDR3 reads TGCAGCGTTGAAGGGCAGGGTGATGGCTACACCTTC.

The chain links TRBV9 to TRBJ1-1, with D unresolved. The V end lost 4 bases, the J end lost 5 bases, and 15 bases lay between the germline ends. The germline V gene encodes CDR1 SGDLS and CDR2 YYNGEE. The CDR3 is 14 amino acids. The CDR3 protein is CASSSSPARTEAFF. The DNA of the CDR3 is TGTGCCAGCAGCTCCAGTCCAGCGAGGACTGAAGCTTTCTTT.

The chain links TRBV5-1 to TRBJ2-7; TRBD2 matches 9 bases. Per the germline V gene, CDR1 is SGHRS and CDR2 is YFSETQ. V trimming: 1 base; J trimming: 0 bases; junction bases outside the gene matches: 8. This CDR3 has 17 residues. The CDR3 nucleotides are TGCGCCAGCAGCTTGAAATTGGCGGGGGGGAGCTCCTACGAGCAGTACTTC. Translated: CASSLKLAGGSSYEQYF.

This clone was counted once. The V and J genes are TRBV2 and TRBJ2-7, with 7 nucleotides matching TRBD2. V lost 7 bases to trimming and J lost 6 bases; unmatched junction nucleotides: 9. Germline CDR1 and CDR2: SNHLY and FYNNEI. This CDR3 is 13 amino acids long. The CDR3 DNA follows: TGTGCCAGCACTCGGAGGGAGGGGAGCGAGCAGTACTTC. It codes for CASTRREGSEQYF.